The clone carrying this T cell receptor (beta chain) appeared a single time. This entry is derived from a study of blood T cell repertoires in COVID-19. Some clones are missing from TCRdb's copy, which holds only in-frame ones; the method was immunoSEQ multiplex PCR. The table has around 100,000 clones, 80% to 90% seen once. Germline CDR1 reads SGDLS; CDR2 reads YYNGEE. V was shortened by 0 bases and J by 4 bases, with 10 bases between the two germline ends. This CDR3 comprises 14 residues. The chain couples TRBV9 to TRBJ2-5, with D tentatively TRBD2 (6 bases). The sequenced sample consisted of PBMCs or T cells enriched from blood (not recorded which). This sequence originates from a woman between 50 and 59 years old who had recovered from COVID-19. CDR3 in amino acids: CASSVGTSRETQYF. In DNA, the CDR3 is TGTGCCAGCAGCGTAGGAACTAGCAGAGAGACCCAGTACTTC.